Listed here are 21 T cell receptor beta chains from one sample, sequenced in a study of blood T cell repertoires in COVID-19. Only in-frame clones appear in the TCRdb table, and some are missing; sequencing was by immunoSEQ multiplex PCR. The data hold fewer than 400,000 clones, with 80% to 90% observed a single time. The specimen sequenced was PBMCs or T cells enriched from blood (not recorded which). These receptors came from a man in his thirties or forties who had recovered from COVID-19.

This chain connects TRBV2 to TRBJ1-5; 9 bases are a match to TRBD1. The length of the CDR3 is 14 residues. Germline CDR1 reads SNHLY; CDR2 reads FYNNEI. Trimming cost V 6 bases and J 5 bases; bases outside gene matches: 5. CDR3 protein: CASRLDRGDQPQHF. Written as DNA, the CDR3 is TGTGCCAGCAGGTTGGACAGGGGAGATCAGCCCCAGCATTTT. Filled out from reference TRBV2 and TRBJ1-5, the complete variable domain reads EPEVTQTPSHQVTQMGQEVILRCVPISNHLYFYWYRQILGQKVEFLVSFYNNEISEKSEIFDDQFSVERPDGSNFTLKIRSTKLEDSAMYFCASRLDRGDQPQHFGDGTRLSIL.

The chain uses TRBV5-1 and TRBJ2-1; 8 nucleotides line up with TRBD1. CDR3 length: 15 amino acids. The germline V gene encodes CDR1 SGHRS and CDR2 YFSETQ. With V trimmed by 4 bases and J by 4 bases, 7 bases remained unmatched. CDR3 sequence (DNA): TGCGCCAGCAGCGGTGACAGGGGAACATACAATGAGCAGTTCTTC. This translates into CASSGDRGTYNEQFF.

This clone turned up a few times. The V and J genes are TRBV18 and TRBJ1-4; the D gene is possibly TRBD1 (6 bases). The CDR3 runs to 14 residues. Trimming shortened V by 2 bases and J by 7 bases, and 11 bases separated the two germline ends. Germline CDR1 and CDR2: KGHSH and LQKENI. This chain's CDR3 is CASSPKTGAEKLFF. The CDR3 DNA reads TGTGCCAGCTCACCAAAGACAGGAGCTGAAAAACTGTTTTTT. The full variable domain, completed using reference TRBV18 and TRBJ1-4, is NAGVMQNPRHLVRRRGQEARLRCSPMKGHSHVYWYRQLPEEGLKFMVYLQKENIIDESGMPKERFSAEFPKEGPSILRIQQVVRGDSAAYFCASSPKTGAEKLFFGSGTQLSVL.

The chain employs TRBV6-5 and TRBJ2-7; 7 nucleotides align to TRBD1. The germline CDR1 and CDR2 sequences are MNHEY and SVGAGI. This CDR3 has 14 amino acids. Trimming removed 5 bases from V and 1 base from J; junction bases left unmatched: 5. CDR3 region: CASSRATGSYEQYF. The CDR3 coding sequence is TGTGCCAGCAGTCGGGCGACAGGGTCCTACGAGCAGTACTTC.

This CDR3 is CASSPTGPTTNEKLFF. CDR3 nucleotide sequence: TGTGCCAGCAGCCCCACAGGGCCCACAACTAATGAAAAACTGTTTTTT. V is TRBV7-8 and J is TRBJ1-4, with TRBD1 as a possible D gene (6 bases). CDR1 and CDR2 from the germline V gene are SGHVS and FQNEAQ. The V end was cut by 5 bases, the J end by 0 bases, with 13 bases between. CDR3 length: 16 amino acids.

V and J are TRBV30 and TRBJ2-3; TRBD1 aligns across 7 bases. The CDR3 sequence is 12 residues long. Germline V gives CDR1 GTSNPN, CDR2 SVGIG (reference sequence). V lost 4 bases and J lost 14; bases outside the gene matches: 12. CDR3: CAWTMGTVGRYF. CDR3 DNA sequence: TGTGCCTGGACCATGGGGACAGTTGGACGGTATTTT.

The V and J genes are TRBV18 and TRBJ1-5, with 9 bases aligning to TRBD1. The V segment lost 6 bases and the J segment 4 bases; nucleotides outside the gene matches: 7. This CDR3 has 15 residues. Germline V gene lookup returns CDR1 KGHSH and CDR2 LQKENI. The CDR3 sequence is CASSPGTGTNQPQHF. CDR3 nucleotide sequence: TGTGCCAGCTCCCCCGGGACAGGGACAAATCAGCCCCAGCATTTT.

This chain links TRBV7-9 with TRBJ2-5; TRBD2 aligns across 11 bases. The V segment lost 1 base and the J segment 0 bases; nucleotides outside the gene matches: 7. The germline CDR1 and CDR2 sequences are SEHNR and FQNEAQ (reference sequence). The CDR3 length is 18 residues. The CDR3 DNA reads TGTGCCAGCAGCTTAGATATCCTAGCGGGGGGACACCAAGAGACCCAGTACTTC. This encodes CASSLDILAGGHQETQYF. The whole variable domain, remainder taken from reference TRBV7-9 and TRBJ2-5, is DTGVSQNPRHKITKRGQNVTFRCDPISEHNRLYWYRQTLGQGPEFLTYFQNEAQLEKSRLLSDRFSAERPKGSFSTLEIQRTEQGDSAMYLCASSLDILAGGHQETQYFGPGTRLLVL.

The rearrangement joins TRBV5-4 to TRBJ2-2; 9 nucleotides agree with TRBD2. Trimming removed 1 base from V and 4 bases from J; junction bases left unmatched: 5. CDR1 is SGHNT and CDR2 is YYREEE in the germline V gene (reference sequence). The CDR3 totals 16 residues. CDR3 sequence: CASSLLAGASTGELFF. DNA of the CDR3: TGTGCCAGCAGCTTGTTAGCGGGGGCCTCCACCGGGGAGCTGTTTTTT.

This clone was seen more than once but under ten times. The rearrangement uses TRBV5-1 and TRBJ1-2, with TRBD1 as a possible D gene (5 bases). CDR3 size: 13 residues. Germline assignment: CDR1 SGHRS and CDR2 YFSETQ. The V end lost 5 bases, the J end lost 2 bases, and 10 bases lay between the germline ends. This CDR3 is CASRDSLNYGYTF. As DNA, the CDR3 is TGCGCCAGCAGAGACAGCTTAAACTATGGCTACACCTTC. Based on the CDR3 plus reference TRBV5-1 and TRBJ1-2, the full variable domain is KAGVTQTPRYLIKTRGQQVTLSCSPISGHRSVSWYQQTPGQGLQFLFEYFSETQRNKGNFPGRFSGRQFSNSRSEMNVSTLELGDSALYLCASRDSLNYGYTFGSGTRLTVV.

CDR3 sequence (DNA): TGTGCCAGTAGTATTAGACAGGGGGCCGGGAACACTGAAGCTTTCTTT. Translated: CASSIRQGAGNTEAFF. The chain joins TRBV19 to TRBJ1-1; TRBD1 aligns across 10 bases. Per the germline V gene, CDR1 is LNHDA and CDR2 is SQIVND (reference sequence). This CDR3 has 16 residues. The V segment lost 3 bases and the J segment 1 base; nucleotides outside the gene matches: 5. Complete variable domain (other parts from reference TRBV19 and TRBJ1-1): DGGITQSPKYLFRKEGQNVTLSCEQNLNHDAMYWYRQDPGQGLRLIYYSQIVNDFQKGDIAEGYSVSREKKESFPLTVTSAQKNPTAFYLCASSIRQGAGNTEAFFGQGTRLTVV.

CDR3 residues: CAGSYRVNYGYTF. In nucleotides, the CDR3 is TGTGCCGGATCTTACAGGGTTAACTATGGCTACACCTTC. The chain carries TRBV2 and TRBJ1-2; weak D call: TRBD1 (6 bases). The CDR3 length is 13 residues. V lost 11 bases and J lost 1, with 14 bases in between. Germline V gene sequence: CDR1 SNHLY, CDR2 FYNNEI.

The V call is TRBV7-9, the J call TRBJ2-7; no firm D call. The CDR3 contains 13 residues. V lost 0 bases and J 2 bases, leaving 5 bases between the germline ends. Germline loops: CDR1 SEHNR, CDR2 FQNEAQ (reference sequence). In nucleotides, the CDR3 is TGTGCCAGCAGCTTAGCCAGTGCCTACGAGCAGTACTTC. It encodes CASSLASAYEQYF. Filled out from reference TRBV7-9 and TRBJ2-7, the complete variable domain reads DTGVSQNPRHKITKRGQNVTFRCDPISEHNRLYWYRQTLGQGPEFLTYFQNEAQLEKSRLLSDRFSAERPKGSFSTLEIQRTEQGDSAMYLCASSLASAYEQYFGPGTRLTVT.

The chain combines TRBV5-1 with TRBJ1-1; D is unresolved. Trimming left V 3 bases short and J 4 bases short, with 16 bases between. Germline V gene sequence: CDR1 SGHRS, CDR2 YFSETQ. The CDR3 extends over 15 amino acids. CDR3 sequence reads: CASSSREGAVTEAFF. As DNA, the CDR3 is TGCGCCAGCAGCTCCCGCGAGGGCGCGGTCACTGAAGCTTTCTTT. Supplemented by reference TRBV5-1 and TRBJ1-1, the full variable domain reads KAGVTQTPRYLIKTRGQQVTLSCSPISGHRSVSWYQQTPGQGLQFLFEYFSETQRNKGNFPGRFSGRQFSNSRSEMNVSTLELGDSALYLCASSSREGAVTEAFFGQGTRLTVV.

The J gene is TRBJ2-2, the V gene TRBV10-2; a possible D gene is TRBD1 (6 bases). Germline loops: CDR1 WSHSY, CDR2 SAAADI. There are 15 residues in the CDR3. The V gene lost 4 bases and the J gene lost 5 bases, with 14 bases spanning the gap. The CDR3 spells CASSAYRVGTGELFF. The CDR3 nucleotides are TGCGCCAGCAGTGCATACAGGGTTGGGACCGGGGAGCTGTTTTTT.

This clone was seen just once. The CDR3 nucleotides read TGTGCCAGCAGGTCGACAGGGGACTACAACACTGAAGCTTTCTTT. Amino acids: CASRSTGDYNTEAFF. The chain is built from TRBV13 and TRBJ1-1, with TRBD1 matching over 8 bases. The CDR3 is 15 amino acids. CDR1 is PRHDT and CDR2 is FYEKMQ in the germline V gene (reference sequence). The V segment lost 6 bases and the J segment 2 bases; nucleotides outside the gene matches: 8.

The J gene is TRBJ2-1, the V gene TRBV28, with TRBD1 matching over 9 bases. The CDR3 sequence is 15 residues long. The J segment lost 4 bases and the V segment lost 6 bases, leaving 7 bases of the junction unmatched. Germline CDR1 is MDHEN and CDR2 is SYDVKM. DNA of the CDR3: TGTGCCAGCAGCCCCGGGACAGGGCCTTACAATGAGCAGTTCTTC. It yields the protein CASSPGTGPYNEQFF.

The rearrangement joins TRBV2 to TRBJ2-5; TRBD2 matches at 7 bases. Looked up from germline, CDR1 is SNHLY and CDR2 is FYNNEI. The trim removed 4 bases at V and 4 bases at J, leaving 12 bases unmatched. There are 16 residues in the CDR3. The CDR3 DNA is TGTGCCAGCAGTGGTGGGGGGGGATTGTCATCAGAGACCCAGTACTTC. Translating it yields CASSGGGGLSSETQYF. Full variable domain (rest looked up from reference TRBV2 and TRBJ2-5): EPEVTQTPSHQVTQMGQEVILRCVPISNHLYFYWYRQILGQKVEFLVSFYNNEISEKSEIFDDQFSVERPDGSNFTLKIRSTKLEDSAMYFCASSGGGGLSSETQYFGPGTRLLVL.

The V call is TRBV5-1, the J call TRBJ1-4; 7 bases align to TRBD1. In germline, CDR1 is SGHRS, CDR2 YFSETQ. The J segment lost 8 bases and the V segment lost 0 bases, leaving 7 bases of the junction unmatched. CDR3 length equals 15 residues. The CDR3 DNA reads TGCGCCAGCAGCTTGGGACAGGGAGGTGCAGAAAAACTGTTTTTT. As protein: CASSLGQGGAEKLFF.

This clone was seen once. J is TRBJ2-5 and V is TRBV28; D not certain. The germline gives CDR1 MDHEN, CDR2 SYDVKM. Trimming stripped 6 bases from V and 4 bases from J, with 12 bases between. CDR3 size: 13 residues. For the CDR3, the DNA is TGTGCCAGCAGCTATACGGAGTTAGAGACCCAGTACTTC. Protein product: CASSYTELETQYF.

The CDR3 DNA sequence: TGTGCCATCAGGGATAGCGGGGGGGACACAGATACGCAGTATTTT. Translated: CAIRDSGGDTDTQYF. This rearrangement joins TRBV10-3 to TRBJ2-3; the match to TRBD2 covers 11 bases. Germline trimming cut 6 bases from V and 2 bases from J; bases unmatched to any gene: 4. The CDR3 loop spans 15 amino acids. Germline V lookup: CDR1 ENHRY, CDR2 SYGVKD.